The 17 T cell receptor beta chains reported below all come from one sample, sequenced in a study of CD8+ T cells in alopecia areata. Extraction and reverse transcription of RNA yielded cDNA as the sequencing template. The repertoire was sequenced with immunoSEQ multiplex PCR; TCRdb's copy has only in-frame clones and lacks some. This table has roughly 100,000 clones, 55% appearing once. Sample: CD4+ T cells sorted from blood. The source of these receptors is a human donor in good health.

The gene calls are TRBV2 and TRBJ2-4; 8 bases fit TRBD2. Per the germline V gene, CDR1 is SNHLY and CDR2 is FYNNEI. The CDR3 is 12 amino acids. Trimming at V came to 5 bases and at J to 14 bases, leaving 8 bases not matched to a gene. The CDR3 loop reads CASSLSGGVKYF. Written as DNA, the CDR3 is TGTGCCAGCAGTCTTTCCGGGGGGGTCAAGTACTTC.

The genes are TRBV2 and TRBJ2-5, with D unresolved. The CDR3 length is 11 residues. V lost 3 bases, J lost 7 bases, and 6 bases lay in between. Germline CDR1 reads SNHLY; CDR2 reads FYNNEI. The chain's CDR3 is CASSDFMTQYF. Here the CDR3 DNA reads TGTGCCAGCAGTGACTTTATGACCCAGTACTTC.

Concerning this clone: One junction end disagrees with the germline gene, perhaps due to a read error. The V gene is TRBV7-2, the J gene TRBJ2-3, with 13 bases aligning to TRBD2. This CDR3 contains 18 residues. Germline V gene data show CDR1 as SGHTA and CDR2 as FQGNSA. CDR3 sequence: CASSPITSGGASRDTQYF. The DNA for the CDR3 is TGCGCCAGCAGCCCCATTACTAGCGGGGGGGCCAGCAGAGATACGCAGTATTTT.

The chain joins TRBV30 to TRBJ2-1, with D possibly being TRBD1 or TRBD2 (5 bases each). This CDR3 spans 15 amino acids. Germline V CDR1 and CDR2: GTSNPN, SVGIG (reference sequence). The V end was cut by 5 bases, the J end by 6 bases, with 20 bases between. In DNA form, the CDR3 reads TGTGCCTGGGGGACGGGCAGCGCTTCGGGCAATGAGCAGTTCTTC. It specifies CAWGTGSASGNEQFF.

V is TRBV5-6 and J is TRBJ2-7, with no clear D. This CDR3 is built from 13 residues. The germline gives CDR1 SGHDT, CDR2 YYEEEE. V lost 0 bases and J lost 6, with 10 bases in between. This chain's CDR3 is CASSLANLGEQYF. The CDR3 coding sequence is TGTGCCAGCAGCTTGGCGAACCTTGGCGAGCAGTACTTC.

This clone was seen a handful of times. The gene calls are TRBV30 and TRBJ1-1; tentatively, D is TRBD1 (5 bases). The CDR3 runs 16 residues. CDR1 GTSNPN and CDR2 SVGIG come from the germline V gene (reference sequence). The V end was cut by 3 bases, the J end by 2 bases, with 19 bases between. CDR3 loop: CAWSPKLAGSNTEAFF. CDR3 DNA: TGTGCCTGGAGCCCTAAATTGGCAGGGTCAAACACTGAAGCTTTCTTT.

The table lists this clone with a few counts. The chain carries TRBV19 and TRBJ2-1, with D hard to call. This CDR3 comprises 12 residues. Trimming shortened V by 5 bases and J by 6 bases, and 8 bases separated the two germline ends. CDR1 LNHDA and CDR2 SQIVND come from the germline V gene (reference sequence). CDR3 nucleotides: TGTGCCAGTAGTCGCGTCGGCAATGAGCAGTTCTTC. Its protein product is CASSRVGNEQFF.

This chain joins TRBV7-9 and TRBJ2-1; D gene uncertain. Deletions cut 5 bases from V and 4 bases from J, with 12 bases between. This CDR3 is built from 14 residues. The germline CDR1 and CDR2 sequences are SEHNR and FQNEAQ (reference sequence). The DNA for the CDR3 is TGTGCCAGCAGCCATCAAGGAGAGTACAATGAGCAGTTCTTC. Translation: CASSHQGEYNEQFF.

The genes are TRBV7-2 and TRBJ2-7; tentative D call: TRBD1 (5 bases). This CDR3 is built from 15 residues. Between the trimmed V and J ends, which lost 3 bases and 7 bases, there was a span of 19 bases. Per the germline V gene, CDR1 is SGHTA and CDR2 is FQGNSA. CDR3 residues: CASSFGGSGPGEQYF. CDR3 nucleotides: TGTGCCAGCAGCTTCGGTGGTTCAGGGCCCGGTGAGCAGTACTTC.

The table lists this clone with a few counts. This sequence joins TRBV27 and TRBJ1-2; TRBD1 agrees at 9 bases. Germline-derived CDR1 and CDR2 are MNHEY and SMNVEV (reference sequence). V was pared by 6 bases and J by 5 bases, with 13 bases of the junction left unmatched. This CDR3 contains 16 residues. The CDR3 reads CASRVYRGQGGYGYTF. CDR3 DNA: TGTGCCAGCAGAGTTTATAGGGGACAGGGAGGGTATGGCTACACCTTC.

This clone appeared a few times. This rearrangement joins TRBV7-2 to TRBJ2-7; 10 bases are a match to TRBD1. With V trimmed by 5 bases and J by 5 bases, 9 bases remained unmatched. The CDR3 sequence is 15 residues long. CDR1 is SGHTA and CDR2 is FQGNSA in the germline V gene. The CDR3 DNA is TGTGCCAGCAGCCTAACCGGGACAGGGGTCAACGAGCAGTACTTC. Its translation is CASSLTGTGVNEQYF.

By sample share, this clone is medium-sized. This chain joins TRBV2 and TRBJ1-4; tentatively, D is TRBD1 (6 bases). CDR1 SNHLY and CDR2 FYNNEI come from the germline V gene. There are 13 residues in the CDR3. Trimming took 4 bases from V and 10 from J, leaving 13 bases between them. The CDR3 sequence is CASSVQGGGKLFF. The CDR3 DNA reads TGTGCCAGCAGTGTACAGGGAGGTGGAAAACTGTTTTTT.

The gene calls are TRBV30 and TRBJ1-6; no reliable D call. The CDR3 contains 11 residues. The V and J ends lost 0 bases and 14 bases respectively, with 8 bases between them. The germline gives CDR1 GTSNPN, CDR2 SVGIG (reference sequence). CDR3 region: CAWSVSTTLHF. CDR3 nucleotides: TGTGCCTGGAGTGTATCCACTACCCTCCACTTT.

The CDR3 DNA reads as TGCGCCAGCAGCCCTCAGGGAGAAGAGACCCAGTACTTC. Translated: CASSPQGEETQYF. The chain has TRBV5-1 and TRBJ2-5; D tentatively reads TRBD1 or TRBD2 (5 bases each). V was pared by 4 bases and J by 3 bases, with 10 bases between. The CDR3 contains 13 residues. Germline V gene lookup returns CDR1 SGHRS and CDR2 YFSETQ.

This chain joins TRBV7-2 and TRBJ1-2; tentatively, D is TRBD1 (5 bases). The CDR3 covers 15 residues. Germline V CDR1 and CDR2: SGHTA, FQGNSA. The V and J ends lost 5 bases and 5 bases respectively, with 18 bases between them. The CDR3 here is CASSGLGLGTYGYTF. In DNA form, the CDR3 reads TGTGCCAGCAGCGGTTTGGGCCTAGGGACTTATGGCTACACCTTC.

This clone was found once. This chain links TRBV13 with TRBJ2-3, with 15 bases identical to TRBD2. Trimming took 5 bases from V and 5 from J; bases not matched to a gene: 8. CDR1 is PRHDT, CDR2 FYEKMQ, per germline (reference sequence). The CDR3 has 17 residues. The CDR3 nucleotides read TGTGCCAGCAGCGCCCGGACTAGCGGGGGGGCTAAAGATACGCAGTATTTT. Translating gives CASSARTSGGAKDTQYF.

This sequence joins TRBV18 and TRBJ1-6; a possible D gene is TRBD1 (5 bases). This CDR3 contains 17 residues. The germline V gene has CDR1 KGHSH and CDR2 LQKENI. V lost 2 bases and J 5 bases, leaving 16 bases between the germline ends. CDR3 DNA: TGTGCCAGCTCACCAACAACCCCGGGACGTGATAATTCACCCCTCCACTTT. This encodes CASSPTTPGRDNSPLHF.